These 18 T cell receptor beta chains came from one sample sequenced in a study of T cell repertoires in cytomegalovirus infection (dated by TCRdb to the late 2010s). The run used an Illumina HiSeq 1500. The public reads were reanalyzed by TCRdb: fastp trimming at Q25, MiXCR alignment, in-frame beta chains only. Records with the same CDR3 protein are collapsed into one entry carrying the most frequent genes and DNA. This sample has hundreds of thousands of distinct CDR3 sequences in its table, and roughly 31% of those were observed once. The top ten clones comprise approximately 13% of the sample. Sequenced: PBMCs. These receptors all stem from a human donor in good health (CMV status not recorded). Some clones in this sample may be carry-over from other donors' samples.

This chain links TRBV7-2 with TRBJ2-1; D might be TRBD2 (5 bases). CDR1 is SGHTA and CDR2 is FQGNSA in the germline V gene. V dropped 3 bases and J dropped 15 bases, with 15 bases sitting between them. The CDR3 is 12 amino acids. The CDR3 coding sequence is TGTGCCAGCAGCTTCCAGCGGATTGATACGTTCTTC. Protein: CASSFQRIDTFF.

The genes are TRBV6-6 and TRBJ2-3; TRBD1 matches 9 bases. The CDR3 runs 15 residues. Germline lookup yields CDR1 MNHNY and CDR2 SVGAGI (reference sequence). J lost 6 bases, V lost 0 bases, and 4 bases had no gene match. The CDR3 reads CASSYSDRGWDTQYF. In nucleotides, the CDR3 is TGTGCCAGCAGTTACTCGGACAGGGGTTGGGATACGCAGTATTTT.

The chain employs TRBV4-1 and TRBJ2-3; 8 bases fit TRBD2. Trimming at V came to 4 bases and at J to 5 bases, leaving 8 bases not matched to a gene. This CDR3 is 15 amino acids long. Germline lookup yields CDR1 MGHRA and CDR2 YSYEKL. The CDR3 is CASSPGRGELDTQYF. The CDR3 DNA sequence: TGCGCCAGCAGCCCCGGGCGGGGGGAATTAGATACGCAGTATTTT.

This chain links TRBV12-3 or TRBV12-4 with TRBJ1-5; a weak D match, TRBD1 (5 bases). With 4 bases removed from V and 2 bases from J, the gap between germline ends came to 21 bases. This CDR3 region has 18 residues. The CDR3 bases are TGTGCCAGCAGTTATCGCATCAGGGCCCGGAGAGGCAATCAGCCCCAGCATTTT. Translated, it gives CASSYRIRARRGNQPQHF.

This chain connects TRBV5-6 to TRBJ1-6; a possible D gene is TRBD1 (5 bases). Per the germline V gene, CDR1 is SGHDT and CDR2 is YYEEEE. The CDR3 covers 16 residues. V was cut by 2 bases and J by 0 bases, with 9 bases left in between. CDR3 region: CASSFAGSSYNSPLHF. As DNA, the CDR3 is TGTGCCAGCAGCTTTGCAGGGAGCTCCTATAATTCACCCCTCCACTTT.

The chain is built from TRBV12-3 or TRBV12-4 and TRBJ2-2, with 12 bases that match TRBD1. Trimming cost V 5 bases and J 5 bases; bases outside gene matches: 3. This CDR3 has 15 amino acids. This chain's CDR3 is CASSPGQGATGELFF. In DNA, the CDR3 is TGTGCCAGCAGTCCGGGACAGGGGGCGACCGGGGAGCTGTTTTTT.

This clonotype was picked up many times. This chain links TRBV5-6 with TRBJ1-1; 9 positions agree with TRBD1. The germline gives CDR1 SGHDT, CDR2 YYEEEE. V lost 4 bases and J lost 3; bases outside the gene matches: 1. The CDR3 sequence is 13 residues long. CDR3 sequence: CASSGTGHTEAFF. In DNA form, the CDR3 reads TGTGCCAGCAGCGGGACAGGGCACACTGAAGCTTTCTTT.

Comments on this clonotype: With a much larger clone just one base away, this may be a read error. The CDR3 region is CASSTRDRGFGNEQFF. The DNA for the CDR3 is TGTGCCAGCAGCACCCGGGACAGGGGATTTGGCAATGAGCAGTTCTTC. This sequence joins TRBV7-8 and TRBJ2-1; 10 bases align to TRBD1. This CDR3 is 16 amino acids long. Germline CDR1 SGHVS, CDR2 FQNEAQ. Trimming at V came to 5 bases and at J to 6 bases, leaving 10 bases not matched to a gene.

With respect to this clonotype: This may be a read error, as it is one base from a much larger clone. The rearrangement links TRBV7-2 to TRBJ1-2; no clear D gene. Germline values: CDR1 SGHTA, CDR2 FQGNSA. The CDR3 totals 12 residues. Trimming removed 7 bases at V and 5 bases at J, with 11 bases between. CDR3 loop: CASIRTFYGYTF. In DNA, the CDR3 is TGTGCCAGCATCAGAACCTTTTATGGCTACACCTTC. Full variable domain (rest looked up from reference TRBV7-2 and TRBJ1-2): GAGVSQSPSNKVTEKGKDVELRCDPISGHTALYWYRQSLGQGLEFLIYFQGNSAPDKSGLPSDRFSAERTGGSVSTLTIQRTQQEDSAVYLCASIRTFYGYTFGSGTRLTVV.

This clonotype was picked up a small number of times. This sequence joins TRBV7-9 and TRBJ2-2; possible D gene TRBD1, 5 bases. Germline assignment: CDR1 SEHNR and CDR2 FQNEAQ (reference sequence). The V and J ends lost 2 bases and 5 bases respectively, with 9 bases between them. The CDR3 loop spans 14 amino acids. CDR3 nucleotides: TGTGCCAGCAGCTTACAGCCAGGGACCGGGGAGCTGTTTTTT. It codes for CASSLQPGTGELFF.

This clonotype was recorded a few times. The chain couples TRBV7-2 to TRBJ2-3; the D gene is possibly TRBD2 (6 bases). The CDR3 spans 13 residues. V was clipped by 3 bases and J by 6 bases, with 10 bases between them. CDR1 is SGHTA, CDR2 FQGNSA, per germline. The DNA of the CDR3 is TGTGCCAGCAGCTTGACTAGGATGGATACGCAGTATTTT. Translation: CASSLTRMDTQYF.

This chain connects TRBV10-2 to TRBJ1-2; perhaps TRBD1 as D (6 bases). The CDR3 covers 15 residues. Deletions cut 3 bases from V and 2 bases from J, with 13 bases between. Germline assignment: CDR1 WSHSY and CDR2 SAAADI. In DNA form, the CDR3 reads TGCGCCAGCAGTGAAGGAGGGGGACTCAACTATGGCTACACCTTC. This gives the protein CASSEGGGLNYGYTF.

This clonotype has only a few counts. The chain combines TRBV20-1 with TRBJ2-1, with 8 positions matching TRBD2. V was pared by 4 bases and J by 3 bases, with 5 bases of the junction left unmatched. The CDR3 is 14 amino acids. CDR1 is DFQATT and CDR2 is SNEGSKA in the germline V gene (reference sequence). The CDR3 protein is CSAKGAGDYNEQFF. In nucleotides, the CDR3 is TGCAGTGCTAAAGGAGCGGGGGACTACAATGAGCAGTTCTTC.

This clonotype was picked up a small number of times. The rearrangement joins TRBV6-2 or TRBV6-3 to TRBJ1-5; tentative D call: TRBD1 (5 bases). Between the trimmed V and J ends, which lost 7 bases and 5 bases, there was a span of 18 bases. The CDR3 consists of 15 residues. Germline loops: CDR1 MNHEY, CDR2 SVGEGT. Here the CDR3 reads CASKEGGTGHQPQHF. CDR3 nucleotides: TGTGCCAGCAAAGAGGGCGGGACTGGTCATCAGCCCCAGCATTTT.

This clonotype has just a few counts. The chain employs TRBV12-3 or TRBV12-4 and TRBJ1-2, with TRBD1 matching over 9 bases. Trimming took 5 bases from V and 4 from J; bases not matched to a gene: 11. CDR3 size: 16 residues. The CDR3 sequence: CASSPGQGLAAYGYTF. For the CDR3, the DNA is TGTGCCAGCAGTCCGGGACAGGGCTTAGCGGCCTATGGCTACACCTTC.

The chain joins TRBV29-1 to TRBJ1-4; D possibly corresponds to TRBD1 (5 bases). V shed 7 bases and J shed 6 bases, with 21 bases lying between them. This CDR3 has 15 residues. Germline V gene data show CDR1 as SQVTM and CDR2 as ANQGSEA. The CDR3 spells CSAVGPEGVDEKLFF. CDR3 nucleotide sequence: TGCAGCGCAGTTGGGCCGGAAGGGGTTGATGAAAAACTGTTTTTT.

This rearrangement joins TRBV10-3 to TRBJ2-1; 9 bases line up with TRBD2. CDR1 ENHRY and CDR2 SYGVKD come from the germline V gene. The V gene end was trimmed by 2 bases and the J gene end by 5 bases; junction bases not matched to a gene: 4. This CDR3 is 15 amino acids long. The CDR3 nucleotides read TGTGCCATCAGTGAGCTAGCGGGGACCCACAATGAGCAGTTCTTC. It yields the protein CAISELAGTHNEQFF.

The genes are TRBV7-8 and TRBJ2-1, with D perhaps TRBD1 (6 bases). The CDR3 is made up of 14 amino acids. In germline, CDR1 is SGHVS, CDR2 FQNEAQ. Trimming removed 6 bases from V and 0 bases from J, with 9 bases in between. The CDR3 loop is CASSTRGSYNEQFF. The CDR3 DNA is TGTGCCAGCAGTACCAGGGGCTCCTACAATGAGCAGTTCTTC. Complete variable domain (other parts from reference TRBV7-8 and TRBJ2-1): GAGVSQSPRYKVAKRGQDVALRCDPISGHVSLFWYQQALGQGPEFLTYFQNEAQLDKSGLPSDRFFAERPEGSVSTLKIQRTQQEDSAVYLCASSTRGSYNEQFFGPGTRLTVL.